What follows describes a single T cell receptor beta chain. Antigen: not known. The method was immunoSEQ multiplex PCR; TCRdb's version includes in-frame clones alone and lacks a portion of them. The sample includes about 1.4 million clones, roughly 95% of them seen just once. Trimming took off 4 bases at V and 6 bases at J, with 9 bases between the two ends. CDR3 length equals 13 residues. CDR1 and CDR2 (germline): LGHNT, FRNRAP. The data were obtained in a study of shared clonotypes between healthy human individuals. Study-wide findings and caveats: Some naive CD4 clonotypes, roughly 4.8%, turned up in common across a few donors.

This chain links TRBV12-5 with TRBJ2-2, with D unclear. The specimen sequenced was naive CD4+ T cells sorted from blood. Regarding subset: CD45RA+ positively selected. The origin of this receptor is a man aged 30 to 39 in good health. The CDR3 coding sequence is TGTGCTAGTGGTTCCCTGAGGTCCGGGGAGCTGTTTTTT. Translating gives CASGSLRSGELFF.